This entry lists 14 T cell receptor beta chains sequenced from one sample in a study of T cells in localized non-small cell lung cancer. Here immunoSEQ multiplex PCR was the method, and the copy in TCRdb shows in-frame clones only, minus some. In the table there are approximately 47,000 clones, about 88% of which are singletons. Sequencing used PBMCs, obtained before any cancer treatment. The receptors were gathered from a man aged 35-75 years with stage II lung adenocarcinoma.

V is TRBV5-1 and J is TRBJ1-2; D not certain. Trimming took off 1 base at V and 6 bases at J, with 13 bases between the two ends. This CDR3 has 14 amino acids. In germline, CDR1 is SGHRS, CDR2 YFSETQ. The CDR3 here is CASSLQTFQDGYTF. The CDR3 DNA reads TGCGCCAGCAGCTTGCAGACCTTCCAGGATGGCTACACCTTC.

This chain uses TRBV7-9 with TRBJ1-2, with a weak D call TRBD1 (6 bases). V lost 4 bases to trimming and J lost 8 bases, with 14 bases between them. The germline gives CDR1 SEHNR, CDR2 FQNEAQ (reference sequence). The CDR3 consists of 13 residues. In DNA, the CDR3 is TGTGCCAGCAGCTGGTCTCAGGGGCAAGGCTACACCTTC. Residues: CASSWSQGQGYTF.

V is TRBV6-5 and J is TRBJ2-5; a weak D match, TRBD1 (5 bases). Trimming cost V 5 bases and J 5 bases, with 18 bases left between them. This CDR3 region has 15 residues. The germline CDR1 and CDR2 sequences are MNHEY and SVGAGI. The CDR3 spells CASSRSGRAAETQYF. CDR3 nucleotide sequence: TGTGCCAGCAGTCGCTCGGGCAGGGCGGCGGAGACCCAGTACTTC.

This clone is a singleton in its sample. The chain has TRBV7-2 and TRBJ2-1; 10 nucleotides line up with TRBD2. Germline CDR1 SGHTA, CDR2 FQGNSA. With 5 bases clipped from V and 8 bases from J, the junction kept 9 bases outside the gene matches. The CDR3 length is 15 residues. The CDR3, as DNA: TGTGCCAGCAGCGCCCGGGCTAGCGGGGGCTATGAGCAGTTCTTC. Translating it yields CASSARASGGYEQFF. The variable domain in full, completed from reference TRBV7-2 and TRBJ2-1, reads GAGVSQSPSNKVTEKGKDVELRCDPISGHTALYWYRQSLGQGLEFLIYFQGNSAPDKSGLPSDRFSAERTGGSVSTLTIQRTQQEDSAVYLCASSARASGGYEQFFGPGTRLTVL.

The J gene is TRBJ2-3, the V gene TRBV2, with a possible D match to TRBD2 (5 bases). The CDR3 is made up of 15 amino acids. Germline V gene lookup returns CDR1 SNHLY and CDR2 FYNNEI. The V gene lost 1 base and the J gene lost 3 bases, with 11 bases spanning the gap. The CDR3 coding sequence is TGTGCCAGCAGTGAAGTAGGTCGGAGGACAGATACGCAGTATTTT. Its translation is CASSEVGRRTDTQYF.

A word on this clone: This likely comes from a read error, as the CDR3 has no conserved phenylalanine or tryptophan at its end. The chain uses TRBV28 and TRBJ1-2; D unresolved. Germline CDR1 reads MDHEN; CDR2 reads SYDVKM. CDR3 size: 14 residues. Trimming removed 5 bases at V and 8 bases at J, with 18 bases between. CDR3 in amino acids: CASSLVGFAGGYTL. In DNA form, the CDR3 reads TGTGCCAGCAGTCTTGTGGGGTTCGCTGGGGGCTACACCCTC.

The V call is TRBV13, the J call TRBJ1-2; D ambiguous. CDR1 and CDR2 (germline): PRHDT, FYEKMQ (reference sequence). CDR3 size: 14 residues. V lost 0 bases and J 3 bases, leaving 8 bases between the germline ends. The CDR3 coding sequence is TGTGCCAGCAGCTTAGGGCAGACCCACTATGGCTACACCTTC. Its protein is CASSLGQTHYGYTF.

The J gene is TRBJ2-5, the V gene TRBV7-6, with 10 bases aligning to TRBD2. Trimming removed 3 bases from V and 6 bases from J; junction bases left unmatched: 16. The CDR3 extends over 18 amino acids. Germline values: CDR1 SGHVS, CDR2 FNYEAQ. CDR3 in amino acids: CASSFGWSGGAYTKTQYF. The CDR3 DNA is TGTGCCAGCAGCTTCGGGTGGAGCGGGGGGGCGTACACAAAGACCCAGTACTTC.

The chain couples TRBV6-5 to TRBJ2-7, with TRBD2 matching over 8 bases. This CDR3 has 14 residues. V was pared by 6 bases and J by 1 base, with 5 bases of the junction left unmatched. Germline-derived CDR1 and CDR2 are MNHEY and SVGAGI. The CDR3 nucleotides are TGTGCCAGCAGGACACTAGCGGTATCCTACGAGCAGTACTTC. Its translation: CASRTLAVSYEQYF.

The chain has TRBV5-5 and TRBJ2-7; D possibly corresponds to TRBD1 (6 bases). Germline values: CDR1 SGHKS, CDR2 YYEKEE (reference sequence). The CDR3 is 12 residues long. V dropped 2 bases and J dropped 4 bases, with 7 bases sitting between them. CDR3 sequence: CASSFDRYEQYF. CDR3 nucleotides: TGTGCCAGCAGCTTCGACAGGTACGAGCAGTACTTC.

The J gene is TRBJ2-6, the V gene TRBV19; no clear D. This CDR3 region has 15 residues. Trimming took off 6 bases at V and 0 bases at J, with 9 bases between the two ends. Germline CDR1 and CDR2: LNHDA and SQIVND (reference sequence). CDR3 bases: TGTGCCAGTAGCCTACAGACCTCTGGGGCCAACGTCCTGACTTTC. Translation: CASSLQTSGANVLTF.

The chain carries TRBV6-5 and TRBJ2-7; the D is unclear. The CDR3 loop spans 12 amino acids. With 7 bases removed from V and 3 bases from J, the gap between germline ends came to 10 bases. From germline, CDR1 is MNHEY and CDR2 SVGAGI. This CDR3 is CASNSQSYEQYV. CDR3 DNA sequence: TGTGCCAGCAATTCACAGAGCTACGAGCAGTACGTC.

The rearrangement links TRBV7-8 to TRBJ1-5; D not resolved. This CDR3 is built from 14 residues. The germline V and J ends were trimmed by 5 bases and 8 bases, with 16 bases remaining between them. CDR1 is SGHVS and CDR2 is FQNEAQ in the germline V gene. The CDR3, as DNA: TGTGCCAGCAGCCCTAACAGTCCCGTAGAGCCCCAGCATTTT. Protein product: CASSPNSPVEPQHF. Full variable domain (outside the CDR3, taken from reference TRBV7-8 and TRBJ1-5): GAGVSQSPRYKVAKRGQDVALRCDPISGHVSLFWYQQALGQGPEFLTYFQNEAQLDKSGLPSDRFFAERPEGSVSTLKIQRTQQEDSAVYLCASSPNSPVEPQHFGDGTRLSIL.

This clone was seen more than once but under ten times. The chain carries TRBV28 and TRBJ2-3, with D uncertain. Germline V gives CDR1 MDHEN, CDR2 SYDVKM. The CDR3 totals 13 residues. Trimming removed 6 bases from V and 0 bases from J, with 7 bases in between. CDR3 amino acids: CASSPPSTDTQYF. In DNA form, the CDR3 reads TGTGCCAGCAGCCCCCCAAGCACAGATACGCAGTATTTT.